This entry is about one T cell receptor beta chain. This sample was included in a study of blood T cell repertoires in COVID-19. Study-level background: Samples taken during acute and convalescent COVID-19 were collected in the United States, Italy and Spain.

The assay was immunoSEQ multiplex PCR, and TCRdb's table has in-frame clones only and misses some. The table includes around 360,000 clones, roughly 87% detected once. The CDR3 runs to 12 residues. V was cut by 6 bases and J by 1 base, with 6 bases left in between. This TCR was sampled from a woman aged 25 to 39 who had recovered from COVID-19. Sequencing was carried out using PBMCs or T cells enriched from blood (not recorded which). The J gene is TRBJ1-1, the V gene TRBV12-3 or TRBV12-4; D remains ambiguous. DNA for the CDR3: TGTGCCAGCAGCAATCCGAACACTGAAGCTTTCTTT. It translates to CASSNPNTEAFF.